Listed here are 5 T cell receptor beta chains from one sample, sequenced in a study of blood T cell repertoires in COVID-19. Here immunoSEQ multiplex PCR was the method, and the copy in TCRdb shows in-frame clones only, minus some. The table has 60,000 to 70,000 clones, 65% to 85% seen once; the top ten hold about 40%. The material sequenced was peripheral blood. The receptors were sampled from a human donor in a cohort sampled during active COVID-19.

This clone came up a few times. J is TRBJ1-2 and V is TRBV13, with a weak D call TRBD1 (5 bases). The CDR3 is 15 amino acids. Germline V gene sequence: CDR1 PRHDT, CDR2 FYEKMQ (reference sequence). Trimming took off 7 bases at V and 4 bases at J, with 19 bases between the two ends. DNA of the CDR3: TGTGCCAGCACCGTTACGGGGGGAAACGTCTATGGCTACACCTTC. Its translation: CASTVTGGNVYGYTF.

This chain connects TRBV5-8 to TRBJ1-5, with 8 bases aligning to TRBD1. CDR1 and CDR2 from the germline V gene are SGHTS and YDEGEE. CDR3 length: 14 amino acids. The V and J ends lost 2 bases and 6 bases, in that order; junction bases with no gene match: 4. The CDR3 spells CASSFRTGFQPQHF. CDR3 DNA sequence: TGTGCCAGCAGCTTTCGGACAGGGTTTCAGCCCCAGCATTTT. Full variable domain (remainder filled in from reference TRBV5-8 and TRBJ1-5): EAGVTQSPTHLIKTRGQQATLRCSPISGHTSVYWYQQALGLGLQFLLWYDEGEERNRGNFPPRFSGRQFPNYSSELNVNALELEDSALYLCASSFRTGFQPQHFGDGTRLSIL.

The CDR3, as DNA: TGTGCCAGCAGTGAAGGGGGGGGCAGGGGAAGAAGCTACACCTTC. Amino acid sequence: CASSEGGGRGRSYTF. This chain joins TRBV6-1 and TRBJ1-2; D might be TRBD1 (6 bases). Germline-derived CDR1 and CDR2 are MNHNS and SASEGT. V gave up 1 base and J gave up 9 bases, with 18 bases separating them. The CDR3 is 15 amino acids.

The chain recombines TRBV29-1 with TRBJ2-5; no reliable D call. Trimming removed 4 bases from V and 4 bases from J, with 16 bases in between. Germline-derived CDR1 and CDR2 are SQVTM and ANQGSEA. The CDR3 length is 14 residues. The CDR3 DNA sequence: TGCAGCGTTGGTGGGCGTGGGTTTGGAGAGACCCAGTACTTC. Protein sequence: CSVGGRGFGETQYF. Full variable domain (outside the CDR3, taken from reference TRBV29-1 and TRBJ2-5): SAVISQKPSRDICQRGTSLTIQCQVDSQVTMMFWYRQQPGQSLTLIATANQGSEATYESGFVIDKFPISRPNLTFSTLTVSNMSPEDSSIYLCSVGGRGFGETQYFGPGTRLLVL.

For this clone: Sequence at one end of the junction differs from germline and may be a read error. This chain links TRBV6-5 with TRBJ1-6; TRBD1 is a possible D gene (6 bases). The CDR3 totals 14 residues. The germline V gene has CDR1 MNHEY and CDR2 SVGAGI. CDR3 DNA: TGTGTCAGCGCAAGAGGGGGTTTTAATTCACCCCTCCACTTT. It specifies CVSARGGFNSPLHF.